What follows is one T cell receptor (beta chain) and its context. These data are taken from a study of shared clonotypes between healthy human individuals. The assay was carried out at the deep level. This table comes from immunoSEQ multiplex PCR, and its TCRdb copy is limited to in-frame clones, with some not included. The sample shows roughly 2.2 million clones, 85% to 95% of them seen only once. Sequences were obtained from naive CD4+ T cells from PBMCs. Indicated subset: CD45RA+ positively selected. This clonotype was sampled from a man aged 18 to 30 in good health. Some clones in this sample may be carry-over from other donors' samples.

The CDR3, as DNA: TGCGCCAGCAGCTTGGAGGCAGGGTACGAAAAACTGTTTTTT. Amino acids: CASSLEAGYEKLFF. V and J are TRBV5-1 and TRBJ1-4; D is possibly TRBD1 (5 bases). Germline assignment: CDR1 SGHRS and CDR2 YFSETQ. The CDR3 is 14 residues long. V gave up 0 bases and J gave up 8 bases, with 11 bases separating them.